Listed below are T cell receptor beta chains from one sample, sequenced in a study of response to subunit inactivated influenza vaccine. MiXCR, applied by TCRdb to the RT-PCR reads, yields one record per CDR3 protein. The sample lists more than 500,000 distinct CDR3 sequences, roughly 10% occurring once. These same records also appear under a second study, on T cells expressing NK-cell markers.

The sequencing used PBMCs from blood, collected on the day of vaccination. Receptors originate from a middle-aged man who received an inactivated influenza vaccine. Each CDR3 is given with its conserved first and last residue. D genes are given only for firm matches. Only some rows state a clone size, as once, few, many or a class for expanded clones.

CDR3 DNA: TGTGCCAGCAGCTTTGTCTTTTATGAGCAGTTCTTC; CDR3 protein: CASSFVFYEQFF; D gene: NA; J gene: TRBJ2-1; V gene: TRBV5-6; clone size: NA
CDR3 DNA: TGTGCCAGCTCGCACAGGGGAAATCAGCCCCAGCATTTT; CDR3 protein: CASSHRGNQPQHF; D gene: TRBD1; J gene: TRBJ1-5; V gene: TRBV12-3/TRBV12-4; clone size: few
CDR3 DNA: TGTGCCAGCAGCTCCAACAGGGGGATTCACTATGGCTACACCTTC; CDR3 protein: CASSSNRGIHYGYTF; D gene: TRBD1; J gene: TRBJ1-2; V gene: TRBV5-5; clone size: few
CDR3 DNA: TGTGCCAGCAGTTTAAGTGCGAGCGGGAGAAGGAGCACGCAGTATTTT; CDR3 protein: CASSLSASGRRSTQYF; D gene: TRBD2; J gene: TRBJ2-3; V gene: TRBV12-3/TRBV12-4; clone size: few
CDR3 DNA: TGCGCCAGCAGCCAGTCTTATACGGGGACTAGCTGGGGATATGATACGCAGTATTTT; CDR3 protein: CASSQSYTGTSWGYDTQYF; D gene: TRBD2; J gene: TRBJ2-3; V gene: TRBV4-1; clone size: NA
CDR3 DNA: TGTGCCAGCAGTTACTCCCCACAGGCGGGCTATGGCTACACCTTC; CDR3 protein: CASSYSPQAGYGYTF; D gene: NA; J gene: TRBJ1-2; V gene: TRBV6-5; clone size: many
CDR3 DNA: TGCAGTGCCATAAGCAGGGCGTCAAATGAAAAACTGTTTTTT; CDR3 protein: CSAISRASNEKLFF; D gene: NA; J gene: TRBJ1-4; V gene: TRBV20-1; clone size: NA
CDR3 DNA: TGCGCCAGCAGCCAAGATAGGGAGGCGGGGGCGAACACCGGGGAGCTGTTTTTT; CDR3 protein: CASSQDREAGANTGELFF; D gene: TRBD2; J gene: TRBJ2-2; V gene: TRBV4-3; clone size: few
CDR3 DNA: TGCAGTGCTAGTGACAGGGGTATGGGCTATGGCTACACCTTC; CDR3 protein: CSASDRGMGYGYTF; D gene: TRBD1; J gene: TRBJ1-2; V gene: TRBV20-1; clone size: few
CDR3 DNA: TGTGCCAGCAGCTTACCGCCAGGGAGGGGGCAAGAGACCCAGTACTTC; CDR3 protein: CASSLPPGRGQETQYF; D gene: NA; J gene: TRBJ2-5; V gene: TRBV11-2; clone size: few
CDR3 DNA: TGTGCCAGCTCACCAAAGATTCTTTTCGGCCCTGAAGCTTTCTTT; CDR3 protein: CASSPKILFGPEAFF; D gene: NA; J gene: TRBJ1-1; V gene: TRBV18; clone size: few
CDR3 DNA: TGCAGTGCCGGACTAGCGGGGGGGCTCGCAGATACGCAGTATTTT; CDR3 protein: CSAGLAGGLADTQYF; D gene: TRBD2; J gene: TRBJ2-3; V gene: TRBV20-1; clone size: few
CDR3 DNA: TGTGCCAGCAGTTTCGGACTAGCGGGAGTTTACGAGCAGTACTTC; CDR3 protein: CASSFGLAGVYEQYF; D gene: TRBD2; J gene: TRBJ2-7; V gene: TRBV12-3/TRBV12-4; clone size: NA
CDR3 DNA: TGCGCCAGCAGCCAAAGACAGGTCGGCTCCTACGAGCAGTACTTC; CDR3 protein: CASSQRQVGSYEQYF; D gene: NA; J gene: TRBJ2-7; V gene: TRBV4-1; clone size: many
CDR3 DNA: TGTGCCAGCAGCAAACGGGACAGGGGCGACTACGAGCAGTACTTC; CDR3 protein: CASSKRDRGDYEQYF; D gene: TRBD1; J gene: TRBJ2-7; V gene: TRBV9; clone size: few
CDR3 DNA: TGTGCCAGCAGACATAGCGGGCGAAACACCGGGGAGCTGTTTTTT; CDR3 protein: CASRHSGRNTGELFF; D gene: TRBD2; J gene: TRBJ2-2; V gene: TRBV12-3/TRBV12-4; clone size: few
CDR3 DNA: TGCAGTGCTAGAGATGGCGGCAGGGGGAACACTGAAGCTTTCTTT; CDR3 protein: CSARDGGRGNTEAFF; D gene: NA; J gene: TRBJ1-1; V gene: TRBV20-1; clone size: NA
CDR3 DNA: TGTGCCAGCAGCCTGGACACGGAGGGTCTCCATGAGCAGTTCTTC; CDR3 protein: CASSLDTEGLHEQFF; D gene: NA; J gene: TRBJ2-1; V gene: TRBV7-9; clone size: NA
CDR3 DNA: TGTGCCAGCAGCCATGGGACAGGGGGCGCCGAGCAGTACTTC; CDR3 protein: CASSHGTGGAEQYF; D gene: TRBD1; J gene: TRBJ2-7; V gene: TRBV3-1; clone size: NA
CDR3 DNA: TGCGCCAGCAGCCAAGAGAATGAGCATGAGCAGTTCTTC; CDR3 protein: CASSQENEHEQFF; D gene: NA; J gene: TRBJ2-1; V gene: TRBV4-1; clone size: NA
CDR3 DNA: TGTGCCAGCAGTCAAGCTTCCAGGGGGCAATTCTATAGCAATCAGCCCCAGCATTTT; CDR3 protein: CASSQASRGQFYSNQPQHF; D gene: TRBD1; J gene: TRBJ1-5; V gene: TRBV11-1; clone size: few
CDR3 DNA: TGTGCCAGCAGCTTATGGCAGGCGTTCCACAATGAGCAGTTCTTC; CDR3 protein: CASSLWQAFHNEQFF; D gene: NA; J gene: TRBJ2-1; V gene: TRBV7-9; clone size: many
CDR3 DNA: TGTGCCAGCAGGGACTCCGGGACACCTTATGGCTACACCTTC; CDR3 protein: CASRDSGTPYGYTF; D gene: NA; J gene: TRBJ1-2; V gene: TRBV3-1; clone size: NA
CDR3 DNA: TGTGCCAGCAGAGTTGACAGGCTCATGAACACTGAAGCTTTCTTT; CDR3 protein: CASRVDRLMNTEAFF; D gene: NA; J gene: TRBJ1-1; V gene: TRBV6-2/TRBV6-3; clone size: few
CDR3 DNA: TGTGCCAGCGGCAGGGCTAATTCACCCCTCCACTTT; CDR3 protein: CASGRANSPLHF; D gene: NA; J gene: TRBJ1-6; V gene: TRBV6-5; clone size: NA
CDR3 DNA: TGCAGCGTTGACGGGGGGGCCCCCAATGAGCAGTTCTTC; CDR3 protein: CSVDGGAPNEQFF; D gene: TRBD2; J gene: TRBJ2-1; V gene: TRBV29-1; clone size: few
CDR3 DNA: TGTGCCAGCAGTTTTGCGGGGGACCAAGAGACCCAGTACTTC; CDR3 protein: CASSFAGDQETQYF; D gene: TRBD2; J gene: TRBJ2-5; V gene: TRBV12-3/TRBV12-4; clone size: NA
CDR3 DNA: TGTGCCAGCAGCCGATGGGCTGGGACCGAGCAGTACTTC; CDR3 protein: CASSRWAGTEQYF; D gene: NA; J gene: TRBJ2-7; V gene: TRBV6-2/TRBV6-3; clone size: few
CDR3 DNA: TGTGCCATCAGTTCAACCCTATTCACCGTCAGCTCCTATAATTCACCCCTCCACTTT; CDR3 protein: CAISSTLFTVSSYNSPLHF; D gene: NA; J gene: TRBJ1-6; V gene: TRBV10-3; clone size: many
CDR3 DNA: TGCAGTGCCCTGGATCTTCCTTTTAATTCACCCCTCCACTTT; CDR3 protein: CSALDLPFNSPLHF; D gene: NA; J gene: TRBJ1-6; V gene: TRBV20-1; clone size: few
CDR3 DNA: TGTGCCAGCAGCAGAGGGCTAGACAGTCGCTCCTCCTACGAGCAGTACTTC; CDR3 protein: CASSRGLDSRSSYEQYF; D gene: NA; J gene: TRBJ2-7; V gene: TRBV7-8; clone size: NA
CDR3 DNA: TGTGCCAGCAGCCGCTCGGGACAGATAATGTCACCCCTCCACTTT; CDR3 protein: CASSRSGQIMSPLHF; D gene: TRBD1; J gene: TRBJ1-6; V gene: TRBV3-1; clone size: NA
CDR3 DNA: TGCGCCAGCAGCCCACGAACTGACGGATACACTGAAGCTTTCTTT; CDR3 protein: CASSPRTDGYTEAFF; D gene: NA; J gene: TRBJ1-1; V gene: TRBV5-1; clone size: few
CDR3 DNA: TGTGCCACCAGCAGAGAAAGGCTAGCGGGAAGAGAGACCCAGTACTTC; CDR3 protein: CATSRERLAGRETQYF; D gene: TRBD2; J gene: TRBJ2-5; V gene: TRBV15; clone size: many
CDR3 DNA: TGTGCCAGCAGTTACTCACAGAGAAGCAATGCAAAACTGTTTTTT; CDR3 protein: CASSYSQRSNAKLFF; D gene: NA; J gene: TRBJ1-4; V gene: TRBV6-2/TRBV6-3; clone size: NA
CDR3 DNA: TGTGCCAGCGGGAATCGGGGGGCCCGGTACAATGAGCAGTTCTTC; CDR3 protein: CASGNRGARYNEQFF; D gene: NA; J gene: TRBJ2-1; V gene: TRBV7-8; clone size: NA
CDR3 DNA: TGTGCCAGCAGCTTAAAATGGTCGGGGGTAGTTGGAAACACCATATATTTT; CDR3 protein: CASSLKWSGVVGNTIYF; D gene: NA; J gene: TRBJ1-3; V gene: TRBV7-2; clone size: few
CDR3 DNA: TGTGCCAGCAGCTTACAGATCGGAGTGCAGTTCTTC; CDR3 protein: CASSLQIGVQFF; D gene: NA; J gene: TRBJ2-1; V gene: TRBV3-1; clone size: NA